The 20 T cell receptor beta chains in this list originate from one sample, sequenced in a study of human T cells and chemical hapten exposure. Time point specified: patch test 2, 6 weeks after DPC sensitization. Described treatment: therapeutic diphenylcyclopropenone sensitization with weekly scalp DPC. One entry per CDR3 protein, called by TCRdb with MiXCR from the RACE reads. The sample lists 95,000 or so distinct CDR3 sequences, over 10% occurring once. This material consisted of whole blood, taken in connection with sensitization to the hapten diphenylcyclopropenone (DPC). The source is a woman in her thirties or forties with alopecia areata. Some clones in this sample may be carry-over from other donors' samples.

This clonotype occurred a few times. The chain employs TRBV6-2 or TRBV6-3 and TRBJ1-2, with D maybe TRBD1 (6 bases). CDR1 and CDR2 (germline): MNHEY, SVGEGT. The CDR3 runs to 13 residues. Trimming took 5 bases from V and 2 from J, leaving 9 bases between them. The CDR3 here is CASSITGNYGYTF. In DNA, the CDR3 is TGTGCCAGCAGTATCACAGGGAACTATGGCTACACCTTC.

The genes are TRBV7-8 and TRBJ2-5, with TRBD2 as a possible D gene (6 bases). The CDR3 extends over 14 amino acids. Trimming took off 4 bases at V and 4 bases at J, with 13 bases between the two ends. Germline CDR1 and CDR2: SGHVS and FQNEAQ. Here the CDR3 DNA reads TGTGCCAGCAGCTCTATCCGGCGGGGAGAGACCCAGTACTTC. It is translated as CASSSIRRGETQYF.

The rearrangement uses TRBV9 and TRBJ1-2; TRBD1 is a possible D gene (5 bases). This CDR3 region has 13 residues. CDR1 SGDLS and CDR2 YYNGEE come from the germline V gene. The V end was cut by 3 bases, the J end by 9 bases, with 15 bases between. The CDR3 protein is CASSASGAWSYTF. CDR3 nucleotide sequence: TGTGCCAGCAGCGCCAGCGGGGCTTGGAGCTACACCTTC.

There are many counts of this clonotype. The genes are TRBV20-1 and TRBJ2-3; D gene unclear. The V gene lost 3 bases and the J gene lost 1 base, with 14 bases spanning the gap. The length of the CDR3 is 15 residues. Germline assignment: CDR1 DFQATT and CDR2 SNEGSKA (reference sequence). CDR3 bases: TGCAGTGCTAGTGCGCCCTCGGTGGGCACAGATACGCAGTATTTT. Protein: CSASAPSVGTDTQYF.

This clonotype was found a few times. The CDR3 region is CAWSWGSNQPQHF. The CDR3 region has the DNA TGTGCCTGGAGCTGGGGATCCAATCAGCCCCAGCATTTT. This chain joins TRBV30 and TRBJ1-5; no definite D call. Trimming left V 3 bases short and J 3 bases short, with 9 bases between. The germline V gene has CDR1 GTSNPN and CDR2 SVGIG (reference sequence). The CDR3 runs 13 residues.

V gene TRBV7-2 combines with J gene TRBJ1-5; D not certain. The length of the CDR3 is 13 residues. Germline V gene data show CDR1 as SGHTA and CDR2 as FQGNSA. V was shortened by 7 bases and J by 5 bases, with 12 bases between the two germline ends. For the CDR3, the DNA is TGTGCCAGCATGAAGGGTCGGGATCAGCCCCAGCATTTT. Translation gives CASMKGRDQPQHF.

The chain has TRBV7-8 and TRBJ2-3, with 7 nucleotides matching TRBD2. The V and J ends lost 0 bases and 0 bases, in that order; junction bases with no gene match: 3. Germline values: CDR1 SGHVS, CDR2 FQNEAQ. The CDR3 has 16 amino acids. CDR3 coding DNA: TGTGCCAGCAGCTTAGCACTAGCGTCTAGCACAGATACGCAGTATTTT. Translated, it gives CASSLALASSTDTQYF.

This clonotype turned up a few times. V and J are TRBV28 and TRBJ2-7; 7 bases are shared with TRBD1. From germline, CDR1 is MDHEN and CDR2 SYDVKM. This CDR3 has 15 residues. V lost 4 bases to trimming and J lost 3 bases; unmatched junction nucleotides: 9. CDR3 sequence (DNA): TGTGCCAGCAGTTCCGAGGGGACAGTTAGCTACGAGCAGTACTTC. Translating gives CASSSEGTVSYEQYF.

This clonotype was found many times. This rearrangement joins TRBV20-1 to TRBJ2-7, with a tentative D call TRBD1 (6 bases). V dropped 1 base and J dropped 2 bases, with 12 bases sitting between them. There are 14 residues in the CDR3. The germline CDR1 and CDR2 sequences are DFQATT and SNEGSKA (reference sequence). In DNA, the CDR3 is TGCAGTGCTAGAGTTGGGGGCTGGACCTACGAGCAGTACTTC. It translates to CSARVGGWTYEQYF.

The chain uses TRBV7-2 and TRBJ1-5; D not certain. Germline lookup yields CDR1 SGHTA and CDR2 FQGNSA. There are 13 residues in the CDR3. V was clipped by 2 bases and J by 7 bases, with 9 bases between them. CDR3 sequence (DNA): TGTGCCAGCAGCTTATCCCGCGCGCAGCCCCAGCATTTT. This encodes CASSLSRAQPQHF.

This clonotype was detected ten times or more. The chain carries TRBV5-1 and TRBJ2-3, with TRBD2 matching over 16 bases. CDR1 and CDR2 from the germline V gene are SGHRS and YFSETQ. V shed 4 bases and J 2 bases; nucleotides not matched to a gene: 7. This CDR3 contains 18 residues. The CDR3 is CASSPGLAGGPSTDTQYF. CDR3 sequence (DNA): TGCGCCAGCAGCCCGGGACTAGCGGGAGGGCCCTCCACAGATACGCAGTATTTT.

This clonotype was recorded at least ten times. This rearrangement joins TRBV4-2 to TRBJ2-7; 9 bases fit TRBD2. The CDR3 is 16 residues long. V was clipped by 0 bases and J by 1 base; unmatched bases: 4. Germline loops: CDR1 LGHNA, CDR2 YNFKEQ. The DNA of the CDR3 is TGTGCCAGCAGCCAAGACCTGCTAGCGGGGTCCTACGAGCAGTACTTC. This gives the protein CASSQDLLAGSYEQYF.

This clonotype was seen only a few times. In DNA form, the CDR3 reads TGTGCCAGCAGCCTACTAGCGGGAGGGCCAGAGACCCAGTACTTC. Translation: CASSLLAGGPETQYF. V usage is TRBV7-9 and J usage is TRBJ2-5; 13 positions agree with TRBD2. Germline assignment: CDR1 SEHNR and CDR2 FQNEAQ (reference sequence). The V and J ends lost 5 bases and 4 bases, in that order; junction bases with no gene match: 4. This CDR3 comprises 15 residues. The whole variable domain, remainder taken from reference TRBV7-9 and TRBJ2-5, is DTGVSQNPRHKITKRGQNVTFRCDPISEHNRLYWYRQTLGQGPEFLTYFQNEAQLEKSRLLSDRFSAERPKGSFSTLEIQRTEQGDSAMYLCASSLLAGGPETQYFGPGTRLLVL.

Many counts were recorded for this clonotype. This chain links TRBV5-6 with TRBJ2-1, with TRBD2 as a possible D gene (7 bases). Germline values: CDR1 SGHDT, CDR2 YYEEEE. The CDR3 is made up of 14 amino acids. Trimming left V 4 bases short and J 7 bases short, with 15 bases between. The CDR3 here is CASSPPRGQNEQFF. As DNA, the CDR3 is TGTGCCAGCAGCCCCCCGCGGGGGCAGAATGAGCAGTTCTTC.

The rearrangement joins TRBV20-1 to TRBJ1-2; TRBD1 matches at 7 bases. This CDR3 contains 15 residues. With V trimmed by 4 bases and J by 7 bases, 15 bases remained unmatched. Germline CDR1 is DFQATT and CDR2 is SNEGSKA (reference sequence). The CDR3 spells CSAKPPGTATFGYTF. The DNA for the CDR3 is TGCAGTGCTAAGCCGCCCGGGACAGCGACATTTGGCTACACCTTC.

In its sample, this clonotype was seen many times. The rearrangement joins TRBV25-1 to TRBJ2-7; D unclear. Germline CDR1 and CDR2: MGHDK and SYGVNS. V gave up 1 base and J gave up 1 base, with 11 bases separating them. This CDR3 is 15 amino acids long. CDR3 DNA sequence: TGTGCCAGCAGTGAATTCGGGCGTCCGTCCTACGAGCAGTACTTC. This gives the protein CASSEFGRPSYEQYF.

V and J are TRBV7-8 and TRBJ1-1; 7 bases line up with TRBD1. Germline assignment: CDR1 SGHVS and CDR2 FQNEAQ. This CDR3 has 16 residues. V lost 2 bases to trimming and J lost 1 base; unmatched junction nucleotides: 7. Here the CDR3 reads CASSLPRTGQNTEAFF. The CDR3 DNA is TGTGCCAGCAGCTTACCTAGGACAGGCCAGAACACTGAAGCTTTCTTT.

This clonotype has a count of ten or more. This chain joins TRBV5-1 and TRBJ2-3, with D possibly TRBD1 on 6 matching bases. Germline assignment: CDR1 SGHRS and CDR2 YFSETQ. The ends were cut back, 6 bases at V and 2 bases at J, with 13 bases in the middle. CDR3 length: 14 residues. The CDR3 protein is CASTPTGFTDTQYF. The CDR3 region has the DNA TGCGCCAGCACCCCTACAGGGTTCACAGATACGCAGTATTTT.

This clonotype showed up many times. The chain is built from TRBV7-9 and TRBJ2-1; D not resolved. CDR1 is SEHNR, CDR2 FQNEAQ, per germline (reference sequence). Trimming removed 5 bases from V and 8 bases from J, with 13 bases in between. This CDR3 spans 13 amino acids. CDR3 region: CASSRPMWYEQFF. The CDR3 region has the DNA TGTGCCAGCAGCAGACCCATGTGGTATGAGCAGTTCTTC.

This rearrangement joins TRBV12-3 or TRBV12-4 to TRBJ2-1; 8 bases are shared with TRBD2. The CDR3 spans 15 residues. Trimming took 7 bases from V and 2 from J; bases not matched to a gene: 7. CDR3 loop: CASTLWRGAYNEQFF. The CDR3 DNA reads TGTGCCAGCACTCTTTGGCGGGGGGCCTACAATGAGCAGTTCTTC.